This record concerns one TCR beta chain sequence. What this receptor recognizes is not known. The input lacks base qualities; no much larger clone sits a single base away. Using the deep immunoSEQ assay, multiplex PCR amplified TCR CDR3 regions from genomic DNA. Extracted genomic DNA from each cell subset was spread evenly across all wells of several immunoSEQ 96-well plates, with each plate serving as a replicate. For sorted subsets, about 0.2 ug genomic DNA, equal to 25,000 to 35,000 T cell genomes, was loaded into each replicate PCR. The purified libraries were quantified using a Qubit 3.0 fluorometer, sized with a Bioanalyzer 2100, and then quantified again using the KAPA Library Quantification kit. Every immunoSEQ 96-well plate was sequenced on a dedicated single-read 150-cycle Illumina NextSeq 550 flow cell. As for the original processing: Because only junctional sequences without quality scores were contained in the immunoSEQ output, filtering matching that applied to full-length reads could not be performed. Sequences were annotated with PyIR, a Python wrapper for IgBLAST v1.9, and V/J genes and CDR3 were assigned using IMGT germline references. Reads with weak V/J assignments (E-value above 1e-6), missing CDR3, stop codons, out-of-frame junctions, or ambiguous translated residues were removed. V3J clonotypes were defined as sequences sharing an identical inferred V gene, J gene, and CDR3 amino acid sequence. Percentage overlap between repertoires was calculated by dividing the number of shared unique clonotypes by the size of the smaller repertoire. Richness of each repertoire was evaluated using RTK rarefaction, the Chao1 estimator, and Recon v2.1 estimates of unobserved clonotypes. Generation probabilities were computed with OLGA for all TCRbeta clonotypes obtained by the gDNA method from four donors. This is the immuneACCESS table as TCRdb keeps it, with only in-frame sequences that have V and J called. A part of the clones is gone; compared with another copy, unresolved V genes explain less than half, and the rest is unexplained. Clonal size and the V and J genes are those of that table, whereas D and trimming came from the DNA. This sample has roughly 2.5 million clones in its table, and over 85% of those were observed once. Of the sample, under 0.15% is held by the ten largest clones.

The record originates from a study of shared clonotypes between healthy human individuals (dated by TCRdb to between 2020 and 2021). With regard to the full study: The cohort comprised a couple of women and three men aged 18 to 49 years. To increase sequencing depth and limit assay-specific biases, TCR repertoire library preparation and sequencing were carried out by different laboratories using diverse techniques. Per donor, three plates each were used for CD4 naive and CD4 memory, two for CD8 naive, and one for CD8 memory. Per donor, leukapheresis produced somewhere between about 0.94 and 8.9 billion PBMCs. The study deeply sequenced blood TCR repertoires of 5 or 6 healthy adults to estimate repertoire size and the extent of clonotype sharing between individuals. Results the study describes overall, beyond this receptor: Naive subsets generally had larger estimated clonotype richness than memory subsets did. Higher generation probabilities were observed for clonotypes shared by all four sorted-subset donors than for non-shared clonotypes. About 4.5% of naive CD4, more than 3% of naive CD8, approximately 2.2% of memory CD4, and 0.35% to 0.4% of memory CD8 clonotypes were shared across a few donors. Even with the large sequencing depth, rarefaction of the sorted-subset datasets indicated that sequencing was incomplete. The small number of donors limited the genetic and exposure-history diversity represented. Pairwise subsampling led to the expectation that sequencing depth would affect the degree of clonotype sharing among donors. Sampling was limited to blood, and TCR repertoires in tissue likely differ from TCR repertoires in blood.

Sequences SGHTA (CDR1) and FQGNSA (CDR2) are obtained from the germline V gene. The cysteine opens and the phenylalanine closes a CDR3 of 16 amino acids. This entry keeps only the CDR3 DNA: 48 bases, framed from base 1. V and J lose 0 bases and 8 bases, and a span of 17 bases separates them. Donors were healthy HIV-negative adults with no recently reported acute infections or vaccinations. Every donor was a Caucasian adult living in Nashville, Tennessee, USA. CD4+ T cells were enriched by magnetic negative selection, after which naive cells were positively selected on CD45RA and the negative fraction was taken as the memory subset. Blood was collected by leukapheresis, and PBMCs were isolated by Ficoll-Histopaque density gradient centrifugation and then cryopreserved in liquid nitrogen vapor phase. Purity and quantity of every magnetically sorted T cell population were checked by analytical flow cytometry. Genomic DNA was isolated from every sorted fraction and measured by UV absorbance on a Nanodrop 2000c.

Source material: naive CD4+ T cells sorted from blood. Read against the paper, the sample's cell subset or site label means: CD45RA+ positively selected. The sequence derives from a young man in good health. This chain joins TRBV7-2 to TRBJ2-1; the D gene is perhaps TRBD1, from 5 matching bases. CDR3 reads: CASSLAPGIPGHEQFF. The DNA sequence is given as TGTGCCAGCAGCTTAGCGCCTGGAATCCCAGGGCATGAGCAGTTCTTC. With all but the CDR3 taken from the reference TRBV7-2 and TRBJ2-1 genes, the full variable domain is: GAGVSQSPSNKVTEKGKDVELRCDPISGHTALYWYRQSLGQGLEFLIYFQGNSAPDKSGLPSDRFSAERTGGSVSTLTIQRTQQEDSAVYLCASSLAPGIPGHEQFFGPGTRLTVL.